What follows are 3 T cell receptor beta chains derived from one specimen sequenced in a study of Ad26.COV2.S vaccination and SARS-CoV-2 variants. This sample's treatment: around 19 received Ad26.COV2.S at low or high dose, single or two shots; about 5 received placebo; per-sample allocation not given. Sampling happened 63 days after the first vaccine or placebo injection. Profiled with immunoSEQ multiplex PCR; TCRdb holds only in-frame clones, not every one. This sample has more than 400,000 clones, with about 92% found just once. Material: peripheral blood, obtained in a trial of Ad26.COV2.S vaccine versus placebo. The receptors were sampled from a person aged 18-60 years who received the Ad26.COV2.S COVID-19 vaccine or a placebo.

Here the CDR3 DNA reads TGTGCCAGCAGTCCGGGACAGCCTAATGAAAAACTGTTTTTT. This codes for CASSPGQPNEKLFF. V is TRBV28 and J is TRBJ1-4; 7 nucleotides align to TRBD1. The length of the CDR3 is 14 residues. CDR1 is MDHEN and CDR2 is SYDVKM in the germline V gene. V dropped 5 bases and J dropped 3; count of bases not matched to a gene: 3. The entire variable domain, with the rest obtained from reference TRBV28 and TRBJ1-4, is as follows: DVKVTQSSRYLVKRTGEKVFLECVQDMDHENMFWYRQDPGLGLRLIYFSYDVKMKEKGDIPEGYSVSREKKERFSLILESASTNQTSMYLCASSPGQPNEKLFFGSGTQLSVL.

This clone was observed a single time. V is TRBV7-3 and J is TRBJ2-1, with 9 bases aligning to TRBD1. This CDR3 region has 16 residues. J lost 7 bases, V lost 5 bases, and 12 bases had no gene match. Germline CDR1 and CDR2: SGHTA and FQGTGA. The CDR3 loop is CASSPLGQGLENEQFF. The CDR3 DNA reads TGTGCCAGCAGCCCCCTAGGACAGGGGTTGGAAAATGAGCAGTTCTTC.

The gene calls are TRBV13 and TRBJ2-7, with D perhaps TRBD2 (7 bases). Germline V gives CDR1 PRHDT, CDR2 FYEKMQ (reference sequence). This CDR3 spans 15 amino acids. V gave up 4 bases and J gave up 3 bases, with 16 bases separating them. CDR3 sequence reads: CASSSRTRGGYEQYF. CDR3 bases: TGTGCCAGCAGCTCTCGGACTAGAGGGGGCTACGAGCAGTACTTC. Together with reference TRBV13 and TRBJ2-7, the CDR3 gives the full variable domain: AAGVIQSPRHLIKEKRETATLKCYPIPRHDTVYWYQQGPGQDPQFLISFYEKMQSDKGSIPDRFSAQQFSDYHSELNMSSLELGDSALYFCASSSRTRGGYEQYFGPGTRLTVT.